This TCR beta chain was profiled in a study of shared clonotypes between healthy human individuals (dated by TCRdb to 2020 to 2021). The study in broad terms: A couple of women and three men aged 18 to 49 years were included in the cohort. Blood TCR repertoires of roughly 5 healthy adults were deeply sequenced to estimate repertoire size and the extent of clonotype sharing between individuals. Per donor, leukapheresis produced somewhere between about 0.94 and 9 billion PBMCs. To increase sequencing depth and limit assay-specific biases, different laboratories used diverse techniques to prepare libraries and sequence TCR repertoires. What the study reported, not specific to this receptor: Pairwise subsampling indicated that sequencing depth was expected to affect the degree of clonotype sharing among donors. The genetic and exposure-history diversity represented was limited by the small number of donors. Sampling was restricted to blood, and TCR repertoires in tissue are likely to differ from TCR repertoires in blood.

Healthy HIV-negative adults with no recently reported acute infections or vaccinations were included as donors. Only Caucasian adults living in Nashville, Tennessee, USA were represented among the donors. For unsorted samples, 100 million or so PBMCs were counted, and genomic DNA was extracted using the QIAamp DNA Blood Mini kit. Blood was collected by leukapheresis, and PBMCs were isolated by Ficoll-Histopaque density gradient centrifugation and then cryopreserved in liquid nitrogen vapor phase. Using the deep immunoSEQ assay, multiplex PCR amplified TCR CDR3 regions from genomic DNA. Extracted genomic DNA from each cell subset was distributed evenly across all wells of several immunoSEQ 96-well plates, and each plate was treated as a replicate. For unsorted PBMC, approximately 300 ng of genomic DNA, equivalent to around 30,000 T cell genomes, went into each replicate PCR. Ten immunoSEQ deep assay plates were used to sequence the unsorted PBMC genomic DNA. Purified libraries were quantified with a Qubit 3.0 fluorometer, sized on a Bioanalyzer 2100, and re-quantified with the KAPA Library Quantification kit. A separate single-read 150-cycle Illumina NextSeq 550 flow cell was used to sequence each immunoSEQ 96-well plate. The authors processed their data as follows. Because the immunoSEQ output included only junctional sequences and no quality scores, the filtering could not be the same as the filtering used for full-length reads. To assign V/J genes and CDR3, sequences were annotated against IMGT germline references using PyIR, a Python wrapper for IgBLAST v1.9. Reads were filtered out if the reads had weak V/J assignments (E-value above 1e-6), no CDR3, stop codons, out-of-frame junctions, or ambiguous translated residues. A V3J clonotype was defined by an identical inferred V gene, J gene, and CDR3 amino acid sequence. To compute the percentage overlap between repertoires, the number of shared unique clonotypes was divided by the size of the smaller repertoire. Repertoire richness was assessed with RTK rarefaction, the Chao1 estimator, and Recon v2.1 estimates of unobserved clonotypes. TCRdb mirrors the immuneACCESS table, restricted to in-frame sequences. Some clones are absent from its copies; in checked studies, under half trace to an unresolved V gene, and the reason for the others is unknown. That table supplies the V and J calls and clone size; D and trimming were determined from the DNA. The sample yields roughly 500,000 clones; over 70% were counted once. 9.5% to 15% of the sample lies in the top ten.

Concerning this clone: Its antigen specificity is not known. Base-call qualities are not available, and no considerably larger clone is one nucleotide away.

The receptor was derived from a woman between 35 and 50 years old in good health. Some clones in this sample may be carry-over from other donors' samples. Source material: PBMCs.

For the CDR3, the sequence is CASSLPSSYEQYF. The DNA sequence reads TGTGCCAGCAGCTTGCCGAGCTCCTACGAGCAGTACTTC. This sequence uses TRBV7-9 and TRBJ2-7, with the identity of the D gene unclear. The germline V gene (reference sequence) supplies CDR1 SEHNR and CDR2 FQNEAQ. Inclusive of the bounding cysteine and phenylalanine, the CDR3 is 13 residues long. The CDR3 DNA has 39 bases and is translated from base 1. A distance of 6 bases separates the germline ends of V and J, which lose 3 bases and 0 bases respectively.